The TCR beta chain under discussion was sequenced for a study of blood T cell repertoires in COVID-19. Across the whole study: Italy, Spain and the United States were the sources of the convalescent and acute COVID-19 samples. Nucleic acid was either cDNA or gDNA, and it came from T cells, B-cell-depleted T cells, or PBMCs.

The authors' processing: Reference gene primer amplification yielded estimated nucleated cell counts. TCRdb's table, derived via immunoSEQ multiplex PCR, lists solely in-frame clones and lacks some. D and trimming come from the DNA, and the V and J calls and clone size come from that table. Counted here are about 220,000 clones, 82% occurring once; the ten biggest clones make up approximately 4%. The trim removed 6 bases at V and 3 bases at J, leaving 5 bases unmatched. The CDR3 covers 16 residues. Per germline, CDR1 SGHTA and CDR2 FQGTGA. The genes are TRBV7-3 and TRBJ2-5; the match to TRBD2 covers 15 bases. The receptor was isolated from an elderly woman with acute or convalescent COVID-19. Sequencing used peripheral blood. The CDR3 DNA sequence: TGTGCCAGCAGAAGGACTAGCGGGGGGGCCGAAGAGACCCAGTACTTC. It specifies CASRRTSGGAEETQYF.